The 7 T cell receptor beta chains listed next were all sequenced from one sample in a study of blood T cell repertoires in COVID-19. Libraries were prepared by immunoSEQ multiplex PCR; TCRdb keeps only in-frame clonotypes and omits some of them. The data contain 200,000 to 250,000 clones, approximately 80% of them singletons. The sequencing input was PBMCs or T cells enriched from blood (not recorded which). The origin of the receptors is a man aged 40-49 years who had recovered from COVID-19.

This sequence joins TRBV9 and TRBJ1-4, with a possible D match to TRBD1 (5 bases). CDR1 is SGDLS and CDR2 is YYNGEE in the germline V gene. Trimming shortened V by 5 bases and J by 7 bases, and 9 bases separated the two germline ends. There are 12 residues in the CDR3. The CDR3 here is CASRGVGEKLFF. The DNA for the CDR3 is TGTGCCAGCAGAGGGGTGGGTGAAAAACTGTTTTTT.

V and J are TRBV23-1 and TRBJ1-5; TRBD1 aligns across 9 bases. TRBV23-1 is sorted into the ORF group, with uncertain function. This CDR3 contains 17 residues. Trimming cost V 6 bases and J 2 bases; bases outside gene matches: 11. The CDR3 DNA sequence: TGCGCCAGCAGATCGGGACAGGGTAATAGAGGCAATCAGCCCCAGCATTTT. Protein sequence: CASRSGQGNRGNQPQHF.

The chain couples TRBV12-3 or TRBV12-4 to TRBJ1-5; 7 bases match TRBD1. The CDR3 is 13 amino acids. Trimming removed 3 bases from V and 4 bases from J; junction bases left unmatched: 0. The CDR3 protein is CASSLTGNQPQHF. The CDR3, as DNA: TGTGCCAGCAGTTTGACAGGGAATCAGCCCCAGCATTTT.

The chain carries TRBV10-3 and TRBJ2-1, with 7 bases that match TRBD2. The germline CDR1 and CDR2 sequences are ENHRY and SYGVKD. The CDR3 consists of 14 residues. The junction had 7 bases not matched to a gene; V was cut back by 6 bases and J by 5 bases. CDR3 protein: CAISPGTINNEQFF. The CDR3 DNA reads as TGTGCCATCAGCCCCGGGACTATAAACAATGAGCAGTTCTTC.

V is TRBV5-6 and J is TRBJ2-5, with a weak D call TRBD1 (7 bases). The V end lost 4 bases, the J end lost 5 bases, and 21 bases lay between the germline ends. Looked up from germline, CDR1 is SGHDT and CDR2 is YYEEEE. This CDR3 region has 16 residues. CDR3 protein: CASSPSRRGPVETQYF. The CDR3 coding sequence is TGTGCCAGCAGCCCCTCCCGGAGGGGGCCGGTGGAGACCCAGTACTTC.

The chain joins TRBV2 to TRBJ2-4; perhaps TRBD1 as D (6 bases). This CDR3 has 15 amino acids. V was clipped by 6 bases and J by 0 bases, with 12 bases between them. Germline V gene lookup returns CDR1 SNHLY and CDR2 FYNNEI. Written as DNA, the CDR3 is TGTGCCAGCAGCCCTCAGGGGTTAGCCAAAAACATTCAGTACTTC. Its translation is CASSPQGLAKNIQYF.

The chain links TRBV6-4 to TRBJ2-1, with TRBD2 identical over 8 bases. Germline lookup yields CDR1 MRHNA and CDR2 SNTAGT. V was clipped by 7 bases and J by 6 bases; unmatched bases: 11. The CDR3 length is 15 residues. CDR3 region: CASTPSSGAVNEQFF. CDR3 DNA sequence: TGTGCCAGCACCCCGAGTAGCGGGGCCGTCAATGAGCAGTTCTTC.